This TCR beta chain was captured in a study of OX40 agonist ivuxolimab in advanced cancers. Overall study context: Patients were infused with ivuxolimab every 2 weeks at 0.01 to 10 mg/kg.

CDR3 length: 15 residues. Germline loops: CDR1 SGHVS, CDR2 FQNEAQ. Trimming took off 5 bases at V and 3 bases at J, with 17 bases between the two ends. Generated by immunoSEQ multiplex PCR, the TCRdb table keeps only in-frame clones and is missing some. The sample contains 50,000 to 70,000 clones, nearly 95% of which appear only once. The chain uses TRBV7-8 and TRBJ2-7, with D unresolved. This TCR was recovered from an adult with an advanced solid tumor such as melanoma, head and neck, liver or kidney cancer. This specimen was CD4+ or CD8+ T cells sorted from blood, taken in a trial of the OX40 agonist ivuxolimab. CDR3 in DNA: TGTGCCAGCAGCCTCATGGGCGCTATAGTCTACGAGCAGTACTTC. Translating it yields CASSLMGAIVYEQYF.